One sample yielded the 17 T cell receptor beta chains listed below, sequenced in a study of CD8+CD57+ T cells in acquired aplastic anemia. TCR beta VDJ and CDR3 profiles were obtained from a genomic DNA template. MiXCR, applied by TCRdb to the reads, yields one record per CDR3 protein. This sample has about 190,000 distinct CDR3 sequences, with 50% to 55% found just once. The specimen sequenced was sorted CD4+, CD8+, or CD8+CD57+ T cells (not recorded which) from PBMCs. These receptors were obtained from a human donor in good health, serving as a control.

This clonotype was observed at least ten times. The J gene is TRBJ2-7, the V gene TRBV19, with TRBD1 matching 9 bases. Germline V gene sequence: CDR1 LNHDA, CDR2 SQIVND (reference sequence). The CDR3 loop spans 14 amino acids. Trimming removed 4 bases from V and 3 bases from J; junction bases left unmatched: 4. CDR3 sequence: CASSKGQGVYEQYF. The CDR3 DNA reads as TGTGCCAGTAGTAAGGGACAGGGTGTCTACGAGCAGTACTTC.

J is TRBJ2-5 and V is TRBV19, with unresolved D. V lost 3 bases and J lost 2, with 7 bases in between. The CDR3 has 13 residues. The germline V gene encodes CDR1 LNHDA and CDR2 SQIVND (reference sequence). The CDR3 nucleotides read TGTGCCAGTAGTATGGAACAGCAAGAGACCCAGTACTTC. Translated: CASSMEQQETQYF.

This clonotype came up many times. V is TRBV5-1 and J is TRBJ1-1; D is uncertain. CDR3 size: 15 residues. Trimming stripped 0 bases from V and 1 base from J, with 10 bases between. Germline CDR1 SGHRS, CDR2 YFSETQ. The CDR3 here is CASSLGAGPNTEAFF. The CDR3 DNA follows: TGCGCCAGCAGCTTGGGGGCAGGACCGAACACTGAAGCTTTCTTT.

This clonotype showed up many times. The rearrangement uses TRBV19 and TRBJ2-5, with D hard to call. The V gene's germline CDR1 is LNHDA and CDR2 SQIVND (reference sequence). This CDR3 is built from 12 residues. The V and J ends lost 1 base and 5 bases respectively, with 5 bases between them. CDR3 nucleotides: TGTGCCAGTAGTATAGGCTCGGAGACCCAGTACTTC. This codes for CASSIGSETQYF.

This chain connects TRBV19 to TRBJ2-5, with 12 bases identical to TRBD2. The V and J ends lost 3 bases and 1 base, in that order; junction bases with no gene match: 3. This CDR3 has 16 amino acids. Looked up from germline, CDR1 is LNHDA and CDR2 is SQIVND (reference sequence). CDR3: CASSITSGGRQETQYF. The DNA for the CDR3 is TGTGCCAGTAGTATTACTAGCGGGGGGCGCCAAGAGACCCAGTACTTC.

The CDR3 is CASSTSRQGLQPQHF. DNA of the CDR3: TGTGCCAGTAGTACATCGAGACAGGGGCTTCAGCCCCAGCATTTT. J is TRBJ1-5 and V is TRBV19; TRBD1 matches at 8 bases. Per the germline V gene, CDR1 is LNHDA and CDR2 is SQIVND (reference sequence). This CDR3 region has 15 residues. V shed 4 bases and J 6 bases; nucleotides not matched to a gene: 8.

This clonotype was observed once. It may be a read error: a sequence one base away is much more abundant. The J gene is TRBJ2-1, the V gene TRBV4-2; 12 bases agree with TRBD2. Germline CDR1 reads LGHNA; CDR2 reads YNFKEQ. Trimming cost V 6 bases and J 8 bases; bases outside gene matches: 14. CDR3 length equals 17 residues. This CDR3 reads CASSSPTSLAGGDEQFF. The CDR3 DNA sequence: TGTGCCAGCAGTTCCCCTACCTCCCTAGCGGGGGGGGATGAGCAGTTCTTC.

This clonotype was seen once. CDR3 sequence (DNA): TGTGCCAGCAGTGAAGTAGCGGGAGCACAAGAGACCCAGTACTTC. Translating gives CASSEVAGAQETQYF. J is TRBJ2-5 and V is TRBV2; 9 nucleotides agree with TRBD2. Germline CDR1 and CDR2: SNHLY and FYNNEI. The CDR3 covers 15 residues. With 1 base clipped from V and 2 bases from J, the junction kept 2 bases outside the gene matches.

The CDR3 loop reads CASTNLFKGHVDEGYTF. The CDR3 DNA is TGTGCCAGCACCAACCTGTTTAAGGGCCACGTTGATGAGGGCTACACCTTC. V gene TRBV2 combines with J gene TRBJ1-2; D ambiguous. Germline CDR1 SNHLY, CDR2 FYNNEI. V was cut by 7 bases and J by 8 bases, with 29 bases left in between. The length of the CDR3 is 17 residues.

The chain is built from TRBV7-2 and TRBJ2-5, with D unclear. V lost 5 bases and J 4 bases, leaving 11 bases between the germline ends. The CDR3 loop spans 13 amino acids. Germline CDR1 and CDR2: SGHTA and FQGNSA. This chain's CDR3 is CASSDLNVETQYF. Here the CDR3 DNA reads TGTGCCAGCAGCGATCTCAACGTAGAGACCCAGTACTTC.

The V gene is TRBV12-3 or TRBV12-4, the J gene TRBJ2-7; TRBD1 matches 9 bases. The CDR3 runs 15 residues. V shed 4 bases, J shed 3 bases, and the junction held 7 bases outside the gene matches. CDR3 loop: CASSSRDRVHYEQYF. The CDR3 coding sequence is TGTGCCAGCAGTTCCCGGGACAGGGTTCACTACGAGCAGTACTTC.

There are many counts of this clonotype. This rearrangement joins TRBV6-1 to TRBJ2-7, with D unclear. V was cut by 7 bases and J by 3 bases, with 16 bases left in between. The CDR3 has 14 amino acids. CDR1 and CDR2 from the germline V gene are MNHNS and SASEGT. This CDR3 is CASTSDQLSYEQYF. CDR3 nucleotide sequence: TGTGCCAGCACTTCAGACCAGCTGAGCTACGAGCAGTACTTC.

The chain recombines TRBV7-9 with TRBJ1-5; the D is unclear. The germline V gene encodes CDR1 SEHNR and CDR2 FQNEAQ (reference sequence). The length of the CDR3 is 12 residues. Trimming removed 1 base from V and 10 bases from J, with 8 bases in between. CDR3 sequence: CASSLGDLPQHF. Here the CDR3 DNA reads TGTGCCAGCAGCTTAGGGGATCTTCCCCAGCATTTT.

The chain links TRBV20-1 to TRBJ2-3, with 10 bases lining up with TRBD2. Per the germline V gene, CDR1 is DFQATT and CDR2 is SNEGSKA (reference sequence). This CDR3 region has 15 residues. V lost 1 base, J lost 3 bases, and 4 bases stayed unmatched. The CDR3 DNA reads TGCAGTGCTAGAGCCGGGACTAGCGTTACAGATACGCAGTATTTT. Its protein product is CSARAGTSVTDTQYF.

The gene calls are TRBV24-1 and TRBJ2-7; 8 nucleotides match TRBD2. The germline V gene encodes CDR1 KGHDR and CDR2 SFDVKD. The CDR3 consists of 13 residues. V shed 8 bases and J 3 bases; nucleotides not matched to a gene: 5. The CDR3 is CATTSGSVYEQYF. For the CDR3, the DNA is TGTGCCACCACTAGCGGGTCGGTCTACGAGCAGTACTTC.

Details on this clonotype: A much bigger clone sits one base away, suggesting this may be a read error. Here the CDR3 omits its conserved ending phenylalanine or tryptophan, so a read error is the likely source. The chain carries TRBV6-4 and TRBJ1-2; tentatively, D is TRBD1 (6 bases). V was cut by 6 bases and J by 7 bases, with 18 bases left in between. Per germline, CDR1 MRHNA and CDR2 SNTAGT. There are 14 residues in the CDR3. Here the CDR3 DNA reads TGTGCCAGCAGCACTTCACAGGGATTTCTTGGCTACACCTCC. This translates into CASSTSQGFLGYTS.

The chain uses TRBV5-1 and TRBJ1-6; 8 bases map to TRBD1. CDR3 length equals 16 residues. V gave up 4 bases and J gave up 7 bases; unmatched junction bases: 10. Looked up from germline, CDR1 is SGHRS and CDR2 is YFSETQ. The CDR3 coding sequence is TGCGCCAGCAGCCAGGGGGCGAGGGGGTCGAATTCACCCCTCCACTTT. Encoded protein: CASSQGARGSNSPLHF.